A selection of T cell receptor beta chains follows, all from one sample in a study of STAT5B mutations in CD4+ large granular lymphocyte leukemia. TCRdb keeps only in-frame clones here, not all; method: immunoSEQ multiplex PCR. Of approximately 20,000 clones listed, roughly 84% are singletons. Sequencing was carried out using CD4+ T cells from blood buffy coats. The receptors shown here come from a human donor in good health. CDR3s include the opening cysteine and the closing phenylalanine or tryptophan. A D gene is named only where the DNA matches it firmly. A clone size is listed for some rows: how often the clone was seen (once, few, many), or a class if it is expanded.

cdr3_aa: CAIAPGGEFSYTF; cdr3_nt: TGTGCCATCGCCCCAGGGGGCGAATTTTCCTACACCTTC; j_call: TRBJ1-2; v_call: TRBV10-3; d_call: TRBD1; clone_size: -
cdr3_aa: CASSLTMGQQYF; cdr3_nt: TGTGCCAGCAGCCTAACCATGGGACAGCAGTACTTC; j_call: TRBJ2-7; v_call: TRBV5-4; d_call: -; clone_size: -
cdr3_aa: CASSYSGNTIYF; cdr3_nt: TGTGCCAGCAGTTACAGCGGAAACACCATATATTTT; j_call: TRBJ1-3; v_call: TRBV6-6; d_call: -; clone_size: once
cdr3_aa: CASSPLAAGGGNEQFF; cdr3_nt: TGTGCCAGCAGCCCTCTGGCAGCGGGAGGGGGCAATGAGCAGTTCTTC; j_call: TRBJ2-1; v_call: TRBV7-8; d_call: TRBD2; clone_size: -
cdr3_aa: CASRAGTSSSYEQYF; cdr3_nt: TGTGCCAGCAGGGCCGGGACTTCCAGCTCCTACGAGCAGTACTTC; j_call: TRBJ2-7; v_call: TRBV5-5; d_call: -; clone_size: once
cdr3_aa: CASSLQDTEAFF; cdr3_nt: TGTGCCAGCAGTCTCCAGGACACTGAAGCTTTCTTT; j_call: TRBJ1-1; v_call: TRBV25-1; d_call: -; clone_size: -
cdr3_aa: CASSYTRDRGAEAFF; cdr3_nt: TGTGCCAGCAGTTACACCAGGGACCGAGGAGCTGAAGCTTTCTTT; j_call: TRBJ1-1; v_call: TRBV6-6; d_call: -; clone_size: -
cdr3_aa: CASSTLAGQETQYF; cdr3_nt: TGTGCCAGTAGTACTCTGGCAGGCCAAGAGACCCAGTACTTC; j_call: TRBJ2-5; v_call: TRBV19; d_call: -; clone_size: -
cdr3_aa: CSGGRRDTGELFF; cdr3_nt: TGCAGCGGGGGACGAAGGGACACCGGGGAGCTGTTTTTT; j_call: TRBJ2-2; v_call: TRBV29-1; d_call: -; clone_size: -
cdr3_aa: CASSADSSSLEQFF; cdr3_nt: TGTGCCAGCAGCGCGGACTCATCTTCTTTGGAGCAGTTCTTC; j_call: TRBJ2-1; v_call: TRBV9; d_call: -; clone_size: -
cdr3_aa: CSPGLTGIWNTEAFF; cdr3_nt: TGCAGCCCTGGCTTGACAGGGATCTGGAACACTGAAGCTTTCTTT; j_call: TRBJ1-1; v_call: TRBV29-1; d_call: TRBD1; clone_size: -
cdr3_aa: CASSVAGAGNSEAFF; cdr3_nt: TGTGCCAGCAGCGTAGCGGGGGCGGGAAACTCTGAAGCTTTCTTT; j_call: TRBJ1-1; v_call: TRBV9; d_call: -; clone_size: few
cdr3_aa: CASSPLGTKPYEQYF; cdr3_nt: TGTGCCAGCTCACCACTTGGGACTAAACCCTACGAGCAGTACTTC; j_call: TRBJ2-7; v_call: TRBV18; d_call: TRBD2; clone_size: -
cdr3_aa: CASSLSGTQDYEQYF; cdr3_nt: TGTGCCAGCAGCTTATCAGGGACTCAAGACTACGAGCAGTACTTC; j_call: TRBJ2-7; v_call: TRBV7-9; d_call: -; clone_size: -
cdr3_aa: CAWSVSGSTDTQYF; cdr3_nt: TGTGCCTGGAGTGTCAGCGGGAGCACAGATACGCAGTATTTT; j_call: TRBJ2-3; v_call: TRBV30; d_call: -; clone_size: few
cdr3_aa: CASSEGTQGRARHF; cdr3_nt: TGTGCCAGCAGTGAAGGGACGCAGGGCAGGGCTAGGCATTTT; j_call: TRBJ1-5; v_call: TRBV6-1; d_call: -; clone_size: few
cdr3_aa: CASSAGLQAAGQPQHF; cdr3_nt: TGTGCCAGCAGTGCTGGGCTACAGGCGGCAGGGCAGCCCCAGCATTTT; j_call: TRBJ1-5; v_call: TRBV2; d_call: -; clone_size: -
cdr3_aa: CASSLDPPNTGELFF; cdr3_nt: TGTGCCAGCAGCTTAGACCCTCCCAACACCGGGGAGCTGTTTTTT; j_call: TRBJ2-2; v_call: TRBV7-9; d_call: -; clone_size: -
cdr3_aa: CARSLAASGADGNTIYF; cdr3_nt: TGTGCCAGAAGCTTAGCGGCCTCAGGGGCAGATGGAAACACCATATATTTT; j_call: TRBJ1-3; v_call: TRBV7-5; d_call: -; clone_size: -
cdr3_aa: CASSGTVYNEQFF; cdr3_nt: TGTGCCAGCAGCGGGACAGTCTACAATGAGCAGTTCTTC; j_call: TRBJ2-1; v_call: TRBV25-1; d_call: TRBD1; clone_size: -
cdr3_aa: CASRRTGSDYGYTF; cdr3_nt: TGTGCCAGTAGGAGGACAGGGAGTGACTATGGCTACACCTTC; j_call: TRBJ1-2; v_call: TRBV19; d_call: TRBD1; clone_size: -
cdr3_aa: CASSKWQGYEQYF; cdr3_nt: TGTGCCAGCAGTAAATGGCAGGGGTACGAGCAGTACTTC; j_call: TRBJ2-7; v_call: TRBV27; d_call: -; clone_size: -
cdr3_aa: CASSTLETSYEQYF; cdr3_nt: TGTGCCAGCAGCACTCTAGAAACCTCCTACGAGCAGTACTTC; j_call: TRBJ2-7; v_call: TRBV5-7; d_call: -; clone_size: once
cdr3_aa: CASSDGYGYTF; cdr3_nt: TGCGCCAGCAGTGATGGGTATGGCTACACCTTC; j_call: TRBJ1-2; v_call: TRBV10-1; d_call: -; clone_size: few
cdr3_aa: CASSGASGYEQYF; cdr3_nt: TGTGCCAGTAGTGGGGCTAGCGGGTACGAGCAGTACTTC; j_call: TRBJ2-7; v_call: TRBV19; d_call: TRBD2; clone_size: -
cdr3_aa: CASSWGQGRDYTF; cdr3_nt: TGTGCCAGCAGCTGGGGACAGGGGAGGGACTACACCTTC; j_call: TRBJ1-2; v_call: TRBV6-5; d_call: TRBD1; clone_size: -
cdr3_aa: CASSGQGFNEQFF; cdr3_nt: TGTGCCAGCAGTGGCCAGGGGTTCAATGAGCAGTTCTTC; j_call: TRBJ2-1; v_call: TRBV2; d_call: -; clone_size: -